Ten or more counts support the clone carrying this T cell receptor beta chain. The data were obtained in a study of T cells in Graves' hyperthyroidism and ophthalmopathy. This CDR3 has 15 residues. Germline V gene sequence: CDR1 SGDLS, CDR2 YYNGEE. Unmatched junction bases numbered 5, after V lost 0 bases and J lost 5 bases. It was RNA transcripts that yielded the amplified TCR beta CDR3 regions. Initially, a first-round RT-PCR of the TCR CDR3 employed the HTBI primer set. TCRdb re-analysed the multiplex PCR reads in MiXCR, keeping a single row per CDR3 protein. The repertoire holds fewer than 200,000 distinct CDR3 sequences, with more than 15% as singletons.

V is TRBV9 and J is TRBJ2-5, with 9 bases fitting TRBD1. This TCR derives from a woman aged 45-65 years with Graves' hyperthyroidism. The sequencing sample was made of blood. This CDR3 reads CASSVDTGGGETQYF. The CDR3 bases are TGTGCCAGCAGCGTAGACACAGGGGGCGGTGAGACCCAGTACTTC.